These 32 T cell receptor beta chains share one sample of origin, sequenced in a study of blood T cell repertoires in COVID-19. Measured with immunoSEQ multiplex PCR; TCRdb has only the in-frame clones, and not every one. Of around 250,000 clones listed, around 86% are singletons. The material sequenced was PBMCs or T cells enriched from blood (not recorded which). The source is a woman between 45 and 65 years old who had recovered from COVID-19.

The V and J genes are TRBV4-1 and TRBJ2-7, with TRBD2 matching 9 bases. Germline V gene data show CDR1 as MGHRA and CDR2 as YSYEKL. The CDR3 consists of 15 residues. V gave up 4 bases and J gave up 2 bases; unmatched junction bases: 6. The CDR3 is CASSPVTSGPYEQYF. In nucleotides, the CDR3 is TGCGCCAGCAGCCCAGTAACTAGCGGGCCCTACGAGCAGTACTTC.

The genes are TRBV2 and TRBJ1-5; 9 nucleotides match TRBD1. Germline-derived CDR1 and CDR2 are SNHLY and FYNNEI. CDR3 length: 15 residues. Trimming cost V 6 bases and J 0 bases; bases outside gene matches: 3. CDR3 protein: CASRDRGYSNQPQHF. The CDR3 nucleotides are TGTGCCAGCAGAGACAGGGGGTATAGCAATCAGCCCCAGCATTTT.

The chain joins TRBV6-6 to TRBJ1-3, with 7 nucleotides matching TRBD1. Germline V gives CDR1 MNHNY, CDR2 SVGAGI (reference sequence). V shed 6 bases and J 7 bases; nucleotides not matched to a gene: 9. This CDR3 is built from 14 residues. CDR3 in DNA: TGTGCCAGCAGGGGGGGACAGCGAGTTAACACCATATATTTT. Translating gives CASRGGQRVNTIYF.

The J gene is TRBJ2-5, the V gene TRBV5-3; maybe TRBD2 (6 bases). TRBV5-3 is marked as an open reading frame, function uncertain. V gave up 7 bases and J gave up 5 bases, with 18 bases separating them. CDR3 length equals 14 residues. The CDR3 region has the DNA TGTGCCAGATCCATAGCACCGGGGGTTGAGACCCAGTACTTC. Translated: CARSIAPGVETQYF.

The chain carries TRBV4-3 and TRBJ2-7; 7 positions agree with TRBD2. The length of the CDR3 is 14 residues. V shed 4 bases and J 2 bases; nucleotides not matched to a gene: 5. From germline, CDR1 is LGHNA and CDR2 YSLEER. The CDR3 protein is CASSRVGRAYEQYF. For the CDR3, the DNA is TGCGCCAGCAGCCGAGTGGGGAGGGCCTACGAGCAGTACTTC.

This clone has only a few counts. J is TRBJ2-3 and V is TRBV6-4, with 13 positions matching TRBD2. V was pared by 5 bases and J by 2 bases, with 1 base of the junction left unmatched. This CDR3 comprises 15 residues. Germline CDR1 reads MRHNA; CDR2 reads SNTAGT. DNA of the CDR3: TGTGCCAGCAGTACTAGCGGGGGGGCCACAGATACGCAGTATTTT. Translated, it gives CASSTSGGATDTQYF.

The chain combines TRBV4-1 with TRBJ1-1, with D possibly TRBD1 on 5 matching bases. Trimming cost V 4 bases and J 7 bases, with 19 bases left between them. The CDR3 has 15 residues. Germline assignment: CDR1 MGHRA and CDR2 YSYEKL. DNA for the CDR3: TGCGCCAGCAGCCTCCTGCACAGGAGATTGGGTGAAGCTTTCTTT. Protein sequence: CASSLLHRRLGEAFF.

This clone was recorded only once. The chain recombines TRBV30 with TRBJ1-2; 9 nucleotides agree with TRBD1. The CDR3 is 13 amino acids. With V trimmed by 7 bases and J by 8 bases, 11 bases remained unmatched. Germline V CDR1 and CDR2: GTSNPN, SVGIG (reference sequence). CDR3 nucleotide sequence: TGTGCCTTACAGGGGGCAGGTCGGCGCGGCTACACCTTC. Protein: CALQGAGRRGYTF.

The V call is TRBV27, the J call TRBJ1-5, with D possibly TRBD1 on 5 matching bases. The CDR3 runs to 16 residues. Germline CDR1 reads MNHEY; CDR2 reads SMNVEV (reference sequence). Trimming removed 5 bases from V and 4 bases from J, with 18 bases in between. The CDR3 region is CASSPMGQIGNQPQHF. The CDR3 region has the DNA TGTGCCAGCAGTCCTATGGGGCAAATCGGGAATCAGCCCCAGCATTTT.

The chain joins TRBV11-1 to TRBJ2-5; D is ambiguous. V dropped 5 bases and J dropped 5 bases, with 15 bases sitting between them. The CDR3 contains 14 residues. Germline CDR1 reads SGHAT; CDR2 reads FQDESV (reference sequence). CDR3 residues: CASSPRGPRETQYF. DNA for the CDR3: TGTGCCAGCAGCCCCCGCGGTCCTCGGGAGACCCAGTACTTC.

The rearrangement joins TRBV30 to TRBJ1-2; 8 nucleotides line up with TRBD1. CDR1 is GTSNPN and CDR2 is SVGIG in the germline V gene (reference sequence). The CDR3 extends over 19 amino acids. Unmatched junction bases numbered 17, after V lost 2 bases and J lost 0 bases. The DNA of the CDR3 is TGTGCCTGGAGTCCCACCTATAGACAGGGGAGGCGACCTAACTATGGCTACACCTTC. This translates into CAWSPTYRQGRRPNYGYTF.

The V gene is TRBV6-5, the J gene TRBJ2-7; 9 bases line up with TRBD1. Germline V gene sequence: CDR1 MNHEY, CDR2 SVGAGI. The CDR3 contains 14 residues. V lost 2 bases to trimming and J lost 2 bases; unmatched junction nucleotides: 1. The DNA for the CDR3 is TGTGCCAGCAGTTACGACAGGGGGACCTACGAGCAGTACTTC. Its protein product is CASSYDRGTYEQYF.

A single count supports this clone. The gene calls are TRBV27 and TRBJ2-7; a weak D match, TRBD1 (5 bases). V was trimmed by 7 bases and J by 5 bases, leaving 18 bases between them. This CDR3 is built from 14 residues. From germline, CDR1 is MNHEY and CDR2 SMNVEV (reference sequence). CDR3 bases: TGTGCCAGCAAAAAAGGGGATCCCTGGAACGAGCAGTACTTC. This gives the protein CASKKGDPWNEQYF.

This chain links TRBV6-5 with TRBJ2-7, with 12 bases that match TRBD2. This CDR3 is 14 amino acids long. Germline V gene data show CDR1 as MNHEY and CDR2 as SVGAGI. Trimming took 6 bases from V and 6 from J; bases not matched to a gene: 6. The CDR3 reads CASRLAGGGGEQYF. CDR3 nucleotide sequence: TGTGCCAGCAGACTAGCGGGAGGAGGCGGCGAGCAGTACTTC.

This clone occurred a few times. CDR3 protein: CASSEQGYEQYF. CDR3 bases: TGTGCCAGCAGTGAACAGGGCTACGAGCAGTACTTC. This rearrangement joins TRBV28 to TRBJ2-7; TRBD1 might be the D (6 bases). The CDR3 totals 12 residues. The V gene's germline CDR1 is MDHEN and CDR2 SYDVKM. V was shortened by 5 bases and J by 3 bases, with 8 bases between the two germline ends.

The rearrangement joins TRBV12-3 or TRBV12-4 to TRBJ1-1; D is uncertain. With 10 bases removed from V and 1 base from J, the gap between germline ends came to 10 bases. This CDR3 is 12 amino acids long. The CDR3 reads CAIRPGNTEAFF. The CDR3 nucleotides read TGTGCCATCAGGCCCGGGAACACTGAAGCTTTCTTT.

The genes are TRBV11-2 and TRBJ1-4, with D perhaps TRBD1 (5 bases). CDR1 is SGHAT and CDR2 is FQNNGV in the germline V gene. The CDR3 has 14 residues. The germline V and J ends were trimmed by 6 bases and 7 bases, with 15 bases remaining between them. CDR3 bases: TGTGCCAGCAGTCTAGGGGCCCGTACTGAAAAACTGTTTTTT. It codes for CASSLGARTEKLFF.

The chain employs TRBV20-1 and TRBJ1-1; no firm D call. Germline CDR1 is DFQATT and CDR2 is SNEGSKA (reference sequence). The CDR3 has 11 residues. CDR3 in amino acids: CNPFTGTEAFF. The CDR3 DNA reads as TGCAACCCATTTACGGGCACTGAAGCTTTCTTT.

The chain employs TRBV3-1 (or the pseudogene TRBV3-2) and TRBJ1-6; a weak D match, TRBD1 (6 bases). There are 13 residues in the CDR3. Germline CDR1 and CDR2: LGHDT and YNNKEL (reference sequence). With 4 bases removed from V and 7 bases from J, the gap between germline ends came to 8 bases. CDR3 sequence reads: CASSPGQNSPLHF. CDR3 bases: TGTGCCAGCAGCCCCGGACAGAATTCACCCCTCCACTTT.

V and J are TRBV27 and TRBJ2-3, with TRBD2 matching over 8 bases. This CDR3 contains 15 residues. With 6 bases clipped from V and 8 bases from J, the junction kept 13 bases outside the gene matches. Per germline, CDR1 MNHEY and CDR2 SMNVEV (reference sequence). CDR3 nucleotide sequence: TGTGCCAGCAGCCCGACTAGCGCCGGTCGAGGTACGCAGTATTTT. It codes for CASSPTSAGRGTQYF.

This rearrangement joins TRBV25-1 to TRBJ2-7; 7 bases are a match to TRBD2. Trimming took 2 bases from V and 9 from J; bases not matched to a gene: 13. From germline, CDR1 is MGHDK and CDR2 SYGVNS. CDR3 size: 15 residues. This chain's CDR3 is CASSELGGGTTRQYF. Written as DNA, the CDR3 is TGTGCCAGCAGTGAACTCGGCGGGGGTACTACGAGGCAGTACTTC.

The chain combines TRBV7-2 with TRBJ2-5; 12 bases map to TRBD2. From germline, CDR1 is SGHTA and CDR2 FQGNSA. This CDR3 has 14 amino acids. The V gene end was trimmed by 8 bases and the J gene end by 4 bases; junction bases not matched to a gene: 5. Here the CDR3 reads CASRTGLAGETQYF. The CDR3 DNA reads TGTGCCAGCCGCACGGGACTAGCGGGAGAGACCCAGTACTTC. Together with reference TRBV7-2 and TRBJ2-5, the CDR3 gives the full variable domain: GAGVSQSPSNKVTEKGKDVELRCDPISGHTALYWYRQSLGQGLEFLIYFQGNSAPDKSGLPSDRFSAERTGGSVSTLTIQRTQQEDSAVYLCASRTGLAGETQYFGPGTRLLVL.

V gene TRBV7-2 combines with J gene TRBJ2-1; a possible D gene is TRBD2 (6 bases). The CDR3 length is 15 residues. Germline V gene sequence: CDR1 SGHTA, CDR2 FQGNSA. Trimming removed 6 bases at V and 6 bases at J, with 18 bases between. For the CDR3, the DNA is TGTGCCAGCAGGGGATTCCGGGGGTCCACCAATGAGCAGTTCTTC. Translating gives CASRGFRGSTNEQFF.

CDR3 residues: CASSQAGTSAYEQYF. The CDR3 nucleotides read TGCGCCAGCAGCCAAGCAGGGACTAGCGCATACGAGCAGTACTTC. V is TRBV4-3 and J is TRBJ2-7, with TRBD2 matching 10 bases. V shed 1 base, J shed 4 bases, and the junction held 4 bases outside the gene matches. The CDR3 extends over 15 amino acids. The germline V gene has CDR1 LGHNA and CDR2 YSLEER.

The rearrangement links TRBV14 to TRBJ1-3; weak D call: TRBD1 (6 bases). V was clipped by 2 bases and J by 4 bases, with 12 bases between them. Germline values: CDR1 SGHDN, CDR2 FVKESK. The CDR3 extends over 15 amino acids. The CDR3 DNA reads as TGTGCCAGCAGCCAAATACAGGGCCGCGGAAACACCATATATTTT. Protein sequence: CASSQIQGRGNTIYF.

The V call is TRBV9, the J call TRBJ2-3; TRBD2 matches 8 bases. CDR1 SGDLS and CDR2 YYNGEE come from the germline V gene. Unmatched junction bases numbered 10, after V lost 0 bases and J lost 1 base. This CDR3 contains 18 residues. Here the CDR3 reads CASSVGGGPPGGTDTQYF. CDR3 bases: TGTGCCAGCAGCGTAGGCGGGGGGCCCCCCGGGGGCACAGATACGCAGTATTTT. The variable domain in full, completed from reference TRBV9 and TRBJ2-3, reads DSGVTQTPKHLITATGQRVTLRCSPRSGDLSVYWYQQSLDQGLQFLIQYYNGEERAKGNILERFSAQQFPDLHSELNLSSLELGDSALYFCASSVGGGPPGGTDTQYFGPGTRLTVL.

J is TRBJ2-7 and V is TRBV2; D is unclear. Germline CDR1 reads SNHLY; CDR2 reads FYNNEI. CDR3 length equals 14 residues. Trimming removed 9 bases at V and 2 bases at J, with 17 bases between. The CDR3 nucleotides read TGTGCCAGGGCGGCAGCGATGAGTACCTACGAGCAGTACTTC. It encodes CARAAAMSTYEQYF.

The chain recombines TRBV11-1 with TRBJ1-6; D is unresolved. Trimming removed 0 bases from V and 10 bases from J, with 4 bases in between. Per germline, CDR1 SGHAT and CDR2 FQDESV (reference sequence). The CDR3 totals 12 residues. The CDR3 nucleotides read TGTGCCAGCAGCTTAGCGCGCTCACCCCTCCACTTT. Translation gives CASSLARSPLHF.

This clone came up once. This chain links TRBV5-1 with TRBJ2-1; 7 bases align to TRBD2. V lost 0 bases to trimming and J lost 6 bases; unmatched junction nucleotides: 15. This CDR3 has 18 residues. CDR1 and CDR2 from the germline V gene are SGHRS and YFSETQ. CDR3 nucleotides: TGCGCCAGCAGCTTGGGAGGCGGCGGGACGGGAGGTGGCAATGAGCAGTTCTTC. Translated: CASSLGGGGTGGGNEQFF.

The genes are TRBV27 and TRBJ1-3, with D perhaps TRBD1 (6 bases). There are 15 residues in the CDR3. The ends were cut back, 5 bases at V and 0 bases at J, with 11 bases in the middle. The germline CDR1 and CDR2 sequences are MNHEY and SMNVEV (reference sequence). The CDR3 nucleotides are TGTGCCAGCAGTCCGACAGGTGCCTCTGGAAACACCATATATTTT. This translates into CASSPTGASGNTIYF.

This chain links TRBV7-8 with TRBJ2-7, with 7 bases identical to TRBD2. V dropped 5 bases and J dropped 0; count of bases not matched to a gene: 7. The CDR3 is 15 amino acids. Germline assignment: CDR1 SGHVS and CDR2 FQNEAQ. The CDR3 nucleotides are TGTGCCAGCAGCCAAAGAAGGACTAGCTCCTACGAGCAGTACTTC. Translating it yields CASSQRRTSSYEQYF.

The gene calls are TRBV14 and TRBJ1-2; 7 positions match TRBD1. The CDR3 runs to 13 residues. The V and J ends lost 3 bases and 2 bases, in that order; junction bases with no gene match: 0. Germline CDR1 reads SGHDN; CDR2 reads FVKESK. The CDR3 reads CASSQGQNYGYTF. The CDR3 DNA sequence: TGTGCCAGCAGCCAGGGACAGAACTATGGCTACACCTTC.